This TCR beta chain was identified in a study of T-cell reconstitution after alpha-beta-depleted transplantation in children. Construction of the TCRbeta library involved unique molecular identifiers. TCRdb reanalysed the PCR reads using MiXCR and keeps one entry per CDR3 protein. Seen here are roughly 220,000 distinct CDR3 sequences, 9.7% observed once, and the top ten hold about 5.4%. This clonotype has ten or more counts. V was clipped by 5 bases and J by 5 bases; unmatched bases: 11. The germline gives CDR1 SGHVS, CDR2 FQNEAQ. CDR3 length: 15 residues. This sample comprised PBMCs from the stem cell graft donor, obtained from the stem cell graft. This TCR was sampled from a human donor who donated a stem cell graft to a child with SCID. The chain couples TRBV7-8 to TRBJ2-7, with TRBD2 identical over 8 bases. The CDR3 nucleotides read TGTGCCAGCAGCCGTCACGGGGGGGGAGTAAACGAGCAGTACTTC. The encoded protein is CASSRHGGGVNEQYF.